This T cell receptor beta chain appears in the sequencing data of a study of cytomegalovirus exposure and HLA in healthy donors. About the study: Unique TCR beta sequences numbering some 110 million came from around 180 million T cells in an earlier analysis.

PCR involved 60 Vbeta and 13 Jbeta primers. Here immunoSEQ multiplex PCR was the method, and the copy in TCRdb shows in-frame clones only, minus some. The listing contains tens of thousands of clones. This CDR3 comprises 14 residues. The V gene's germline CDR1 is SGHRS and CDR2 YFSETQ. The V gene end was trimmed by 6 bases and the J gene end by 4 bases; junction bases not matched to a gene: 6. This sequence originates from a man in his forties in good health and CMV-seronegative. The chain couples TRBV5-1 to TRBJ2-2, with TRBD2 matching over 7 bases. The sample was PBMCs. The CDR3 here is CASTGEGLTGELFF. The CDR3, as DNA: TGCGCCAGCACTGGGGAGGGACTCACCGGGGAGCTGTTTTTT.